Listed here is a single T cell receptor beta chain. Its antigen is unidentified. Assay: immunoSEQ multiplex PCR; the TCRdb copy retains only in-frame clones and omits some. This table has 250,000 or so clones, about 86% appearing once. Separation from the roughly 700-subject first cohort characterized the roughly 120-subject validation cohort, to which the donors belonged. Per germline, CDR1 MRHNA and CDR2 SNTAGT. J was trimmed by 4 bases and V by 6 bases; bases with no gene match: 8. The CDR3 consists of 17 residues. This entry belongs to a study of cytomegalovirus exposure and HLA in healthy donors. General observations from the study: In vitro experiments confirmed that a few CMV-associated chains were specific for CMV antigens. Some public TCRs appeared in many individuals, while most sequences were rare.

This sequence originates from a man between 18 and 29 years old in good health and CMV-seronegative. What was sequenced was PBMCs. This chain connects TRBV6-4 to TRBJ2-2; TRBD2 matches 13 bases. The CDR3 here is CASSVTSGRPSTGELFF. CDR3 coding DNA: TGTGCCAGCAGCGTGACTAGCGGGAGGCCGAGCACCGGGGAGCTGTTTTTT.